A single sample is the source of the 8 T cell receptor beta chains below, sequenced in a study of CD8+ T cells in alopecia areata. The authors extracted RNA and reverse transcribed it into cDNA as the sequencing template. TCRdb's copy holds only in-frame clones and misses some; the assay was immunoSEQ multiplex PCR. This sample yields a few hundred thousand clones, of which roughly two fifths are seen a single time; 0.4% to 0.55% belongs to the top ten. Treatment in this sample: oral pan-JAK inhibitor, 5-10 mg twice daily. The specimen comprised CD4+ T cells sorted from blood, sampled around week 31, from a patient treated with tofacitinib. These receptors were taken from a human donor with alopecia areata.

Only a few counts were recorded for this clone. The J gene is TRBJ2-1, the V gene TRBV18; 10 bases are a match to TRBD2. CDR3 size: 15 residues. Germline V CDR1 and CDR2: KGHSH, LQKENI. V lost 5 bases and J lost 8; bases outside the gene matches: 9. CDR3 region: CASSTTRTSGDEQFF. The CDR3 DNA reads TGTGCCAGCTCAACCACCAGGACTAGCGGAGATGAGCAGTTCTTC. Using reference TRBV18 and TRBJ2-1 for the parts outside the CDR3, the full variable domain is NAGVMQNPRHLVRRRGQEARLRCSPMKGHSHVYWYRQLPEEGLKFMVYLQKENIIDESGMPKERFSAEFPKEGPSILRIQQVVRGDSAAYFCASSTTRTSGDEQFFGPGTRLTVL.

A few counts support this clone. The chain recombines TRBV6-6 with TRBJ2-5; D uncertain. The J call is uncertain, as TRBJ2-7 better fits the DNA end. The CDR3 is 12 residues long. CDR1 is MNHNY, CDR2 SVGAGI, per germline (reference sequence). The CDR3: CASTPSSYEQYF. CDR3 in DNA: TGTGCCAGCACGCCCAGCTCCTACGAGCAGTACTTC.

The rearrangement joins TRBV11-2 to TRBJ2-1; 8 nucleotides line up with TRBD2. The V gene's germline CDR1 is SGHAT and CDR2 FQNNGV. J lost 9 bases, V lost 4 bases, and 14 bases had no gene match. The CDR3 has 16 amino acids. This CDR3 reads CASSSIGLASKGEQFF. The CDR3 DNA reads TGTGCCAGCAGCTCAATCGGACTAGCCTCAAAGGGTGAGCAGTTCTTC.

The table lists this clone with a few counts. For the CDR3, the DNA is TGTGCCAGTAGTAGCGGTCGCAGCACAGATACGCAGTATTTT. Translated, it gives CASSSGRSTDTQYF. This chain uses TRBV19 with TRBJ2-3; D is undetermined. V lost 4 bases and J lost 0, with 8 bases in between. The CDR3 sequence is 14 residues long. In germline, CDR1 is LNHDA, CDR2 SQIVND (reference sequence). The variable domain in full, with the rest retrieved from reference TRBV19 and TRBJ2-3, is DGGITQSPKYLFRKEGQNVTLSCEQNLNHDAMYWYRQDPGQGLRLIYYSQIVNDFQKGDIAEGYSVSREKKESFPLTVTSAQKNPTAFYLCASSSGRSTDTQYFGPGTRLTVL.

V gene TRBV5-1 combines with J gene TRBJ2-3; D may be TRBD1 (5 bases). V dropped 0 bases and J dropped 2 bases, with 16 bases sitting between them. Germline assignment: CDR1 SGHRS and CDR2 YFSETQ. The CDR3 has 17 amino acids. CDR3 coding DNA: TGCGCCAGCAGCTTGGCCCAGGGCCCCCTTTACACAGATACGCAGTATTTT. Its protein product is CASSLAQGPLYTDTQYF.

This clone was found a few times. The rearrangement links TRBV5-1 to TRBJ2-2; TRBD2 aligns across 14 bases. The length of the CDR3 is 17 residues. Germline loops: CDR1 SGHRS, CDR2 YFSETQ. After removal of 4 bases from V and 3 bases from J, the junction contained 5 bases not matched to a gene. The CDR3 protein is CASSPGLAGGYTGELFF. In nucleotides, the CDR3 is TGCGCCAGCAGCCCTGGACTAGCGGGAGGATACACCGGGGAGCTGTTTTTT.

The rearrangement links TRBV5-1 to TRBJ2-7, with 11 bases identical to TRBD2. Germline CDR1 reads SGHRS; CDR2 reads YFSETQ. The CDR3 runs to 14 residues. After removal of 3 bases from V and 6 bases from J, the junction contained 5 bases not matched to a gene. The CDR3 DNA reads as TGCGCCAGCAGCTATAGCGGGAGGGCCGCCGAGCAGTACTTC. Protein sequence: CASSYSGRAAEQYF.

The chain joins TRBV5-1 to TRBJ2-4; 7 nucleotides align to TRBD1. V was pared by 3 bases and J by 9 bases, with 12 bases of the junction left unmatched. The V gene's germline CDR1 is SGHRS and CDR2 YFSETQ. The CDR3 is 15 residues long. Here the CDR3 DNA reads TGCGCCAGCAGCTCGGGACAGATAGCCAAAGCCATTCAGTACTTC. Translating gives CASSSGQIAKAIQYF.